The source of this T cell receptor (beta chain) is a study of cytomegalovirus exposure and HLA in healthy donors. Overall study: It was reported in a later analysis that the same platform had been used for the 120 or so validation repertoires as for the roughly 670 first-cohort repertoires. General observations from the study: Published work reported that the classifier diagnosed cytomegalovirus status with high specificity and sensitivity. Subsequent analysis revealed that first-cohort TCR clusters tended to co-occur in the 120 or so validation repertoires.

The donors were part of the roughly 130-subject validation cohort, which stood apart from the approximately 700-subject first cohort. CDR3 size: 13 residues. Trimming shortened V by 4 bases and J by 4 bases, and 9 bases separated the two germline ends. In germline, CDR1 is SGHTS, CDR2 YDEGEE. With regard to this clone: Its antigen is not identified.

The table came from immunoSEQ multiplex PCR; TCRdb's copy has only in-frame clones and leaves some out. The sample holds over 150,000 clones, 65% to 90% seen once. The chain is built from TRBV5-8 and TRBJ1-5, with D unresolved. The sequenced sample was PBMCs. This clonotype was obtained from a woman between 18 and 29 years old in good health and CMV-seronegative. The CDR3 sequence: CASSRVLNQPQHF. The DNA of the CDR3 is TGTGCCAGCAGCCGGGTGCTAAATCAGCCCCAGCATTTT.